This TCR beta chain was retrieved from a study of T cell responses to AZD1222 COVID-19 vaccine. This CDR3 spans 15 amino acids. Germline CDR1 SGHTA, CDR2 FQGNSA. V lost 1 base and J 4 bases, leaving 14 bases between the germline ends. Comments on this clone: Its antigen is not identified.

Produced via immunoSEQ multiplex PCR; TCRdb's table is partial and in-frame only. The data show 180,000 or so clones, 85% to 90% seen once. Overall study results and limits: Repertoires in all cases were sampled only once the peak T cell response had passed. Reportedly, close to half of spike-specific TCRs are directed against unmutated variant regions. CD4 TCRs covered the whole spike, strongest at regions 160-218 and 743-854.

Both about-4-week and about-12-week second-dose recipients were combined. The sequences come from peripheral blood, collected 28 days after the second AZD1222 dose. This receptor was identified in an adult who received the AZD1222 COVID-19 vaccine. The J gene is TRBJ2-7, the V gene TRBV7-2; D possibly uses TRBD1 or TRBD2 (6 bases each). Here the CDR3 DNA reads TGTGCCAGCAGCTTAGAAGGGGGGCGTTGGTACGAGCAGTACTTC. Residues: CASSLEGGRWYEQYF.